The 5 T cell receptor beta chains below come from one sample, sequenced in a study of shared clonotypes between healthy human individuals. Clones were read by immunoSEQ multiplex PCR, and TCRdb kept only the in-frame ones, dropping some. The sample yields 2 million to 2.5 million clones, more than 90% seen once. Sequenced material: naive CD4+ T cells sorted from blood. Subset indicated: CD45RA+ positively selected. These TCRs come from a man in his late teens or twenties in good health.

The chain joins TRBV5-5 to TRBJ1-4, with D uncertain. Germline V gene sequence: CDR1 SGHKS, CDR2 YYEKEE (reference sequence). This CDR3 is built from 14 residues. Trimming took off 2 bases at V and 5 bases at J, with 10 bases between the two ends. The CDR3 region has the DNA TGTGCCAGCAGCTTTGGACTCACGAATGAAAAACTGTTTTTT. This sequence encodes CASSFGLTNEKLFF.

The chain links TRBV7-2 to TRBJ2-7, with 9 nucleotides matching TRBD2. Germline-derived CDR1 and CDR2 are SGHTA and FQGNSA. CDR3 size: 17 residues. V lost 4 bases to trimming and J lost 0 bases; unmatched junction nucleotides: 10. The CDR3 sequence: CASSSTGTSRSSYEQYF. DNA for the CDR3: TGTGCCAGCAGCTCAACCGGGACTAGCCGTAGCTCCTACGAGCAGTACTTC.

V gene TRBV18 combines with J gene TRBJ1-4; 8 bases line up with TRBD1. CDR1 is KGHSH, CDR2 LQKENI, per germline. The CDR3 consists of 17 residues. Germline trimming cut 6 bases from V and 3 bases from J; bases unmatched to any gene: 12. This chain's CDR3 is CASSPGGPGRPNEKLFF. The CDR3, as DNA: TGTGCCAGCTCCCCAGGGGGCCCGGGACGGCCTAATGAAAAACTGTTTTTT.

The table lists this clone with a count of one. In the same sample, other DNA sequences code for this CDR3. The chain has TRBV10-3 and TRBJ2-5; D remains unclear. CDR1 is ENHRY and CDR2 is SYGVKD in the germline V gene. Trimming stripped 6 bases from V and 1 base from J, with 6 bases between. CDR3 length equals 12 residues. DNA of the CDR3: TGTGCCATCAGAGGCAGCCAAGAGACCCAGTACTTC. Translation: CAIRGSQETQYF.

The rearrangement links TRBV7-9 to TRBJ1-1, with no clear D. This CDR3 is built from 14 residues. Germline V gives CDR1 SEHNR, CDR2 FQNEAQ (reference sequence). V gave up 3 bases and J gave up 0 bases, with 8 bases separating them. The DNA for the CDR3 is TGTGCCAGCAGCTTCGGGGTCATGAACACTGAAGCTTTCTTT. Encoded protein: CASSFGVMNTEAFF. The entire variable domain, with the rest obtained from reference TRBV7-9 and TRBJ1-1, is as follows: DTGVSQNPRHKITKRGQNVTFRCDPISEHNRLYWYRQTLGQGPEFLTYFQNEAQLEKSRLLSDRFSAERPKGSFSTLEIQRTEQGDSAMYLCASSFGVMNTEAFFGQGTRLTVV.